The source of this TCR beta chain is a study of T cell responses to AZD1222 COVID-19 vaccine. Study conclusions and caveats: Donors, mostly white British, included more females; clonal diversity was possibly underestimated. The number of AZD1222 recipients seropositive at baseline was only 5 to 7. All repertoire sampling was performed exclusively after the peak T cell response.

Notes on this clone: Its target is not known.

From germline, CDR1 is SGDLS and CDR2 YYNGEE. The V and J ends lost 4 bases and 3 bases respectively, with 16 bases between them. CDR3 length: 16 residues. Sequenced by immunoSEQ multiplex PCR; TCRdb stores in-frame clones only, minus some. This table has roughly 140,000 clones, about 93% appearing once. The source is an adult in good health. The chain is built from TRBV9 and TRBJ1-4, with D perhaps TRBD1 (5 bases). Specimen: peripheral blood, collected on day 0 of AZD1222 vaccination. CDR3 in amino acids: CASSPQAPGPNEKLFF. Written as DNA, the CDR3 is TGTGCCAGCAGCCCCCAGGCACCAGGGCCTAATGAAAAACTGTTTTTT.